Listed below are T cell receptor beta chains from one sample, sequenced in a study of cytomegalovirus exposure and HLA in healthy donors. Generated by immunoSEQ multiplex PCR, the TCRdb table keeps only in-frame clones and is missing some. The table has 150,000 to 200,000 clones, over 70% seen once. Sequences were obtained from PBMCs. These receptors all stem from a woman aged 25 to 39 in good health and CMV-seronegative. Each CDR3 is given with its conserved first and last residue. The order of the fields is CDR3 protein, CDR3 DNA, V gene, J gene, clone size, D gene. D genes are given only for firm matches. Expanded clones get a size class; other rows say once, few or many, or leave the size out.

CARSREGTSGATDTQYF,TGTGCCAGAAGCCGAGAAGGGACTAGCGGGGCCACAGATACGCAGTATTTT,TRBV5-3,TRBJ2-3,once,TRBD2
CASSLGTSGSYEQYF,TGTGCCAGCAGCTTGGGGACTAGCGGATCCTACGAGCAGTACTTC,TRBV13,TRBJ2-7,NA,TRBD2
CASSFRGGVDEKLFF,TGCGCCAGCAGCTTTCGAGGGGGAGTAGATGAAAAACTGTTTTTT,TRBV5-1,TRBJ1-4,NA,NA
CASRLAGTSGDEQYF,TGTGCCAGCAGGTTAGCCGGGACTAGCGGCGACGAGCAGTACTTC,TRBV5-6,TRBJ2-7,NA,TRBD2
CASSHGGAHEQYF,TGTGCCAGCAGCCACGGGGGGGCCCACGAGCAGTACTTC,TRBV6-1,TRBJ2-7,NA,TRBD2
CASTHSRDSYNEQFF,TGTGCCAGCACCCACTCTAGGGACAGCTACAATGAGCAGTTCTTC,TRBV6-6,TRBJ2-1,NA,TRBD1
CATQPASGSWRETQYF,TGTGCCACTCAACCGGCCAGCGGGAGTTGGCGGGAGACCCAGTACTTC,TRBV27,TRBJ2-5,NA,TRBD2
CASSLGGTGGDSQYF,TGTGCCAGCAGCTTAGGGGGGACAGGGGGAGACAGTCAGTACTTC,TRBV7-8,TRBJ2-4,NA,TRBD1
CASSPRGGESGSSGETQYF,TGTGCCAGCAGCCCAAGGGGTGGGGAAAGCGGGAGTTCGGGAGAGACCCAGTACTTC,TRBV7-2,TRBJ2-5,few,TRBD2
CASSPGQSTYNEQFF,TGTGCCAGCTCACCGGGACAGTCGACCTACAATGAGCAGTTCTTC,TRBV18,TRBJ2-1,NA,TRBD1
CASSLYQDRNSPLHF,TGTGCCAGCAGCTTGTACCAGGATAGAAATTCACCCCTCCACTTT,TRBV7-8,TRBJ1-6,NA,NA
CASSLGAGASSYEQYF,TGCGCCAGCAGCTTGGGGGCAGGGGCCTCCTCCTACGAGCAGTACTTC,TRBV5-1,TRBJ2-7,once,NA
CASSYGGETQYF,TGTGCCAGCAGTTACGGGGGGGAGACCCAGTACTTC,TRBV6-6,TRBJ2-5,NA,NA
CATSRDLITGKSYNEQFF,TGTGCCACCAGCAGAGATCTAATAACGGGGAAATCCTACAATGAGCAGTTCTTC,TRBV15,TRBJ2-1,few,NA
CATSRIGVEQFF,TGTGCCACCAGCAGAATCGGGGTTGAGCAGTTCTTC,TRBV15,TRBJ2-1,NA,NA
CASSDGQGNYEQYF,TGTGCCAGCAGTGATGGACAGGGCAACTACGAGCAGTACTTC,TRBV25-1,TRBJ2-7,NA,TRBD1
CASSWTSGGLGGEQFF,TGTGCCAGCAGCTGGACTAGCGGGGGCTTAGGGGGGGAGCAGTTCTTC,TRBV11-2,TRBJ2-1,once,TRBD2
CAWRGDLDNEQFF,TGTGCCTGGAGGGGAGACCTCGACAATGAGCAGTTCTTC,TRBV30,TRBJ2-1,NA,NA
CAAATGQGTYEQYF,TGTGCCGCCGCGACGGGACAGGGTACCTACGAGCAGTACTTC,TRBV10-3,TRBJ2-7,NA,TRBD1
CASSPLESGGSGNTIYF,TGTGCCAGCTCACCACTTGAATCGGGGGGCTCTGGAAACACCATATATTTT,TRBV18,TRBJ1-3,once,NA
CASSPFPAGPERQPQHF,TGTGCCAGCAGTCCCTTTCCAGCAGGCCCGGAACGTCAGCCCCAGCATTTT,TRBV28,TRBJ1-5,NA,NA
CASRGMNYGYTF,TGTGCCAGCCGGGGGATGAACTATGGCTACACCTTC,TRBV27,TRBJ1-2,NA,NA
CASSPLVGGTAPTEAFF,TGTGCCAGCTCACCCTTGGTCGGAGGGACAGCGCCCACTGAAGCTTTCTTT,TRBV18,TRBJ1-1,few,TRBD1
CASSYAGSDDEKLFF,TGTGCCAGCAGTTATGCGGGGTCGGATGATGAAAAACTGTTTTTT,TRBV6-5,TRBJ1-4,NA,NA
CASSELWGDSNQPQHF,TGTGCCAGCAGTGAATTGTGGGGAGACAGCAATCAGCCCCAGCATTTT,TRBV6-1,TRBJ1-5,NA,NA
CASSTHSSGANVLTF,TGTGCCAGCAGTACCCATAGCTCTGGGGCCAACGTCCTGACTTTC,TRBV27,TRBJ2-6,NA,NA
CASRQGRNTGELFF,TGTGCCAGCAGGCAGGGAAGGAACACCGGGGAGCTGTTTTTT,TRBV28,TRBJ2-2,NA,NA
CASSPPDRFTYGYTF,TGTGCCAGCTCACCACCTGACAGATTCACCTATGGCTACACCTTC,TRBV18,TRBJ1-2,NA,NA
CASSPTFSGSFSFQYF,TGTGCCAGCAGTCCGACATTTAGCGGGAGTTTTTCATTTCAGTACTTC,TRBV28,TRBJ2-7,NA,TRBD2
CASSQMGGGATTDTQYF,TGCGCCAGCAGCCAAATGGGCGGAGGGGCGACCACAGATACGCAGTATTTT,TRBV4-3,TRBJ2-3,NA,NA
CASSAQQGWEQFF,TGTGCCAGCAGCGCCCAACAGGGATGGGAGCAGTTCTTC,TRBV7-3,TRBJ2-1,NA,NA
CASSKQGRNTEAFF,TGTGCCAGTAGTAAACAGGGACGGAACACTGAAGCTTTCTTT,TRBV19,TRBJ1-1,NA,NA
CASSLDLAGGSYEQYF,TGTGCCAGCAGCTTAGATCTAGCGGGGGGTTCCTACGAGCAGTACTTC,TRBV7-9,TRBJ2-7,NA,TRBD2
CASSPYSGQGVTGELFF,TGTGCCAGCAGCCCGTATTCGGGACAGGGTGTCACCGGGGAGCTGTTTTTT,TRBV7-8,TRBJ2-2,few,TRBD1
CAWSSYKETQYF,TGTGCCTGGAGTTCATACAAAGAGACCCAGTACTTC,TRBV30,TRBJ2-5,once,NA
CASSIGGLAGVETQYF,TGTGCCAGTAGTATAGGAGGACTAGCGGGAGTAGAGACCCAGTACTTC,TRBV19,TRBJ2-5,NA,TRBD2
CASSLQGTANTGELFF,TGTGCCAGCAGCTTACAAGGGACAGCAAACACCGGGGAGCTGTTTTTT,TRBV7-9,TRBJ2-2,NA,TRBD1
CASRNRGRTEAFF,TGTGCCAGCAGAAACAGGGGACGCACTGAAGCTTTCTTT,TRBV19,TRBJ1-1,NA,TRBD1
CASSEKTGVNTEAFF,TGTGCCAGCAGTGAAAAGACAGGGGTGAACACTGAAGCTTTCTTT,TRBV6-1,TRBJ1-1,NA,TRBD1
CASRKNGQNTGELFF,TGTGCCAGTAGGAAAAACGGACAGAACACCGGGGAGCTGTTTTTT,TRBV19,TRBJ2-2,NA,NA
CASSLVLAGVGTGELFF,TGTGCCAGCAGCCTCGTCCTAGCGGGGGTGGGCACCGGGGAGCTGTTTTTT,TRBV7-2,TRBJ2-2,NA,TRBD2
CASGDNSKEQFF,TGTGCCAGCGGGGACAACTCGAAGGAGCAGTTCTTC,TRBV6-5,TRBJ2-1,once,NA
CASRLGLAGETQYF,TGTGCCAGCAGACTTGGACTAGCGGGAGAGACCCAGTACTTC,TRBV6-5,TRBJ2-5,NA,TRBD2
CASSPYDREAFF,TGTGCCAGCAGCCCATACGACAGGGAAGCTTTCTTT,TRBV7-2,TRBJ1-1,NA,NA
CASSLGTGGYEQYF,TGTGCCAGCAGCTTGGGGACAGGGGGCTACGAGCAGTACTTC,TRBV11-3,TRBJ2-7,few,TRBD1
CASRYNRGAYEQYF,TGCGCCAGCAGGTATAACAGGGGGGCTTACGAGCAGTACTTC,TRBV4-3,TRBJ2-7,NA,TRBD1
CASSMSTSSLGETQYF,TGTGCCAGTAGTATGTCGACTAGCTCCCTAGGAGAGACCCAGTACTTC,TRBV19,TRBJ2-5,NA,TRBD2
CASSPTGTGETQYF,TGTGCCAGCAGTCCCACCGGGACAGGGGAGACCCAGTACTTC,TRBV7-8,TRBJ2-5,NA,TRBD1
CASSPGGQSLGGYTF,TGTGCCAGCAGTCCCGGGGGACAGTCCCTTGGCGGCTACACCTTC,TRBV28,TRBJ1-2,once,TRBD1
CASSLTGFQETQYF,TGTGCCAGCTCACTTACAGGGTTCCAAGAGACCCAGTACTTC,TRBV18,TRBJ2-5,NA,NA
CASSFERGGTYEQYF,TGTGCCAGCAGCTTTGAGCGCGGGGGAACCTACGAGCAGTACTTC,TRBV5-4,TRBJ2-7,NA,TRBD2
CASRYGSTEQYF,TGTGCCAGCAGATACGGGAGTACAGAGCAGTACTTC,TRBV28,TRBJ2-7,NA,NA